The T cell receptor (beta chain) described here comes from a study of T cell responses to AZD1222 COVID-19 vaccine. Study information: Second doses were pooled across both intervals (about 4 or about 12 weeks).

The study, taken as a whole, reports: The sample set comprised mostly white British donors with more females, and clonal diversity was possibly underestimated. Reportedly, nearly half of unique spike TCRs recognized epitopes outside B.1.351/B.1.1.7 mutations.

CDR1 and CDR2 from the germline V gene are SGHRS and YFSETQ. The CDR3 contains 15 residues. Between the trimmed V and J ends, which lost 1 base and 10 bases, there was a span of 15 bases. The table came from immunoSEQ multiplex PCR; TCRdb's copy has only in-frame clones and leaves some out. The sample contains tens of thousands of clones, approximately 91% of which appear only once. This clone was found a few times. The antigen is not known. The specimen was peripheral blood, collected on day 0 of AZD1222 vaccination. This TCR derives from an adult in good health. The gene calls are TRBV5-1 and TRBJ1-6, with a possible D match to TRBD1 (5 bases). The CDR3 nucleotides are TGCGCCAGCAGCTTGAGTAGTATTGGGGGATCACCCCTCCACTTT. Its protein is CASSLSSIGGSPLHF. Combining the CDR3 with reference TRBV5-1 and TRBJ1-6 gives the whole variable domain KAGVTQTPRYLIKTRGQQVTLSCSPISGHRSVSWYQQTPGQGLQFLFEYFSETQRNKGNFPGRFSGRQFSNSRSEMNVSTLELGDSALYLCASSLSSIGGSPLHFGNGTRLTVT.